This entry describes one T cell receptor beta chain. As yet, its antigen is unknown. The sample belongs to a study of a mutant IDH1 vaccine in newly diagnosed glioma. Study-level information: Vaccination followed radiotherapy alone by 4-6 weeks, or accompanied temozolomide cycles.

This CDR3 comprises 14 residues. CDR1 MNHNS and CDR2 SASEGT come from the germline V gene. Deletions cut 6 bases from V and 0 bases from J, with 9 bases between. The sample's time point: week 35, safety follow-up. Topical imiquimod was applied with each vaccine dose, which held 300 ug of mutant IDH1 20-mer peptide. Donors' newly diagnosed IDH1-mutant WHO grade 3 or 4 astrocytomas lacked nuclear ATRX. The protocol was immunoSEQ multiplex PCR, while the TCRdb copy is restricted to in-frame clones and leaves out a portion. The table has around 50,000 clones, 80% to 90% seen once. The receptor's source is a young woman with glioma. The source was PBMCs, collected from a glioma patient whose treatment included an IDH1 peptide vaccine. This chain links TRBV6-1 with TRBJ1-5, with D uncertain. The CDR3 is CASRSNPSNQPQHF. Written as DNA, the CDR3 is TGTGCCAGCAGGAGTAACCCTAGCAATCAGCCCCAGCATTTT.